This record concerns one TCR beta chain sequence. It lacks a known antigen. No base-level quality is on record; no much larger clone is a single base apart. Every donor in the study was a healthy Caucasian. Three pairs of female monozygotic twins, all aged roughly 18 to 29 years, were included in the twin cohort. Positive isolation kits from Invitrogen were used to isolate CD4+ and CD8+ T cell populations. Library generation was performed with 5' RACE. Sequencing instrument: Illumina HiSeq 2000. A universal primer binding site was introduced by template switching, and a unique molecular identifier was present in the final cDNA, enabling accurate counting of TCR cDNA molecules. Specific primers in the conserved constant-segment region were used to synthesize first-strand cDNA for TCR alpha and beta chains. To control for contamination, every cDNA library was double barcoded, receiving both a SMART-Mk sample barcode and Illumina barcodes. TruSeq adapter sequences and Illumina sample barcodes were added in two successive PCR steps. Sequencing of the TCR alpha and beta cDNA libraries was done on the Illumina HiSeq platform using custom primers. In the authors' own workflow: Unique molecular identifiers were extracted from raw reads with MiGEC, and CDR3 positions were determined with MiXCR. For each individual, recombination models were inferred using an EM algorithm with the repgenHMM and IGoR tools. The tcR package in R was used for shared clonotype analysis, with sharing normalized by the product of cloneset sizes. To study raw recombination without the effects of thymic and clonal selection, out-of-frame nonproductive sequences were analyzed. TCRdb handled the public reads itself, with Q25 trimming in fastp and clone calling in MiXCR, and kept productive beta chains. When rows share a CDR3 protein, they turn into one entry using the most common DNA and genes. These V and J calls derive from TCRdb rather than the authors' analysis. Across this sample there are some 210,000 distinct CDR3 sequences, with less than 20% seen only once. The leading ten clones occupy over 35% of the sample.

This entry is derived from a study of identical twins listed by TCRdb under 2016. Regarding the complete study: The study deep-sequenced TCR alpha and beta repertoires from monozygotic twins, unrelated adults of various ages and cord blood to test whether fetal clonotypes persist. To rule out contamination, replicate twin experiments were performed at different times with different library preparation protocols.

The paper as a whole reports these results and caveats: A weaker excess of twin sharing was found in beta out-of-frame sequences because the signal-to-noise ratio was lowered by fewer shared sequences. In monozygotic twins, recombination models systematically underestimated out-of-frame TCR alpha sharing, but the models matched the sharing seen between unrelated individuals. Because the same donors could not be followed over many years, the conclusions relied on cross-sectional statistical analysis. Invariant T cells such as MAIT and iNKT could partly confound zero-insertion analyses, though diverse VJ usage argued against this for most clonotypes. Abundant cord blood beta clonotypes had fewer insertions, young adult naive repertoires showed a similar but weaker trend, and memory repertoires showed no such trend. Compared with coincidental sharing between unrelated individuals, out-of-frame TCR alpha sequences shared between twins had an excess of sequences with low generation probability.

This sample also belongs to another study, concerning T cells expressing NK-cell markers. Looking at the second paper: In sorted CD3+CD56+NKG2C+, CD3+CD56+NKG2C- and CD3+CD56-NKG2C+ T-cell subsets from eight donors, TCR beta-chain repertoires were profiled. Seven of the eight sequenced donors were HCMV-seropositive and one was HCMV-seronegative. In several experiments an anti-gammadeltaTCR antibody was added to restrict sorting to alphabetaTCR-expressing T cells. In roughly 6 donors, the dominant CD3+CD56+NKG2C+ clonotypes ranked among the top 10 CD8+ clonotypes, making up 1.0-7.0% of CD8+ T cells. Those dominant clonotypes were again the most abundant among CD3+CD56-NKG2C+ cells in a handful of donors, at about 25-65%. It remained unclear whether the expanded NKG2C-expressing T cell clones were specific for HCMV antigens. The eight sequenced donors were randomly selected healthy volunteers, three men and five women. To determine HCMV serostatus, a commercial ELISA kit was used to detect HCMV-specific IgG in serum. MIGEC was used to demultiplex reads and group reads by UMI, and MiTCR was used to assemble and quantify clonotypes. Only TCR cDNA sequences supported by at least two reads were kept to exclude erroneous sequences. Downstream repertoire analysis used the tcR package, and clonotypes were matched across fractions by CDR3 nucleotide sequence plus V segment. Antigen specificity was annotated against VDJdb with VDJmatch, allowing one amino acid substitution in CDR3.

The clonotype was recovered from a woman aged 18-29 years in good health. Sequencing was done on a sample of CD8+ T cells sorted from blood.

The DNA is as follows: TGTGCCAGCACCTGGGGGACAGGGGGGCACGAGCAGTACTTC. It translates to CASTWGTGGHEQYF. The sequence is built from TRBV12-3 or TRBV12-4 and TRBJ2-7; 11 central nucleotides agree with TRBD1. The CDR3 runs 14 residues from the cysteine to the phenylalanine. Left in the record is the CDR3 DNA by itself, 42 bases read in frame from the first base. The germline V and J ends show losses of 7 bases and 5 bases respectively, and no gene match explains 7 bases of the junction.